Reported below is one TCR beta chain. This sample is drawn from a study of blood T cell repertoires in COVID-19. As for the study in general: Acute and convalescent COVID-19 samples came from the United States, Italy and Spain. Nucleic acid was either cDNA or gDNA, and it came from T cells, B-cell-depleted T cells, or PBMCs.

V trimming: 5 bases; J trimming: 4 bases; junction bases outside the gene matches: 5. Per germline, CDR1 SGHNT and CDR2 YYREEE (reference sequence). The CDR3 sequence is 13 residues long. Methods used by the authors: Amplified reference gene primers provided the basis for estimating nucleated cell counts. Clones were sequenced by immunoSEQ multiplex PCR, and TCRdb holds only the in-frame ones, with some missing. The V and J calls and clone size come from that table; D and trimming were worked out from the DNA. The repertoire consists of under 250,000 clones, with about four fifths occurring once and the leading ten covering about 8.1%.

The sequenced material came from peripheral blood. The rearrangement links TRBV5-4 to TRBJ1-1; 7 bases line up with TRBD1. The source is a man at least 80 years old with acute or convalescent COVID-19. This chain's CDR3 is CASRSQGTTEAFF. CDR3 coding DNA: TGTGCCAGCAGATCACAGGGGACCACTGAAGCTTTCTTT.